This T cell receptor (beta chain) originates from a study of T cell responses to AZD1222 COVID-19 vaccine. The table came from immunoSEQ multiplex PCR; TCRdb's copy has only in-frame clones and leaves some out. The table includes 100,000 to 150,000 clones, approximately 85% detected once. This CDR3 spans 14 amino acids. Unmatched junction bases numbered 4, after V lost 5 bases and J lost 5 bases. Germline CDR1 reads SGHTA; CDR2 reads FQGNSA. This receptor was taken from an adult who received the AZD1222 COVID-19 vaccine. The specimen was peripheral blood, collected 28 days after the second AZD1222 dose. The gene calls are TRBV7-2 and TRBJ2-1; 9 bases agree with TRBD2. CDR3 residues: CASSRSGGDNEQFF. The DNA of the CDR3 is TGTGCCAGCAGCCGTAGCGGGGGAGACAATGAGCAGTTCTTC.